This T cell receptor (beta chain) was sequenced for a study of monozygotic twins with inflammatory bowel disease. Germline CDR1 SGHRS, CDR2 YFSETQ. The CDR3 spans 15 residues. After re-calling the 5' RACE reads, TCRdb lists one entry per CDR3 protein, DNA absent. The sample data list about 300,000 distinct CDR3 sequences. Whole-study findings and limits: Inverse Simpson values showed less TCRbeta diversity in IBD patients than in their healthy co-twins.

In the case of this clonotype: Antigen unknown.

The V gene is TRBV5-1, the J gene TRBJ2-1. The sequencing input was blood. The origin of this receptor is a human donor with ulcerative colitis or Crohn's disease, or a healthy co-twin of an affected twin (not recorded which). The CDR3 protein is CASSLVGQTYNEQFF.